This T cell receptor beta chain was identified in a study of shared clonotypes between healthy human individuals. Study-wide findings and caveats: Sharing across a few donors was seen in 4.5% to 5.5% of naive CD4 clonotypes. Clonotype sharing among donors was thought likely to change with sequencing depth.

With regard to this clone: Its specificity is unknown.

Sequencing was at deep level. In the original processing: As immunoSEQ supplied junction-only sequences (without quality scores), filtering differed. Produced via immunoSEQ multiplex PCR; TCRdb's table is partial and in-frame only. V and J calls and clone size are as listed in that table; D and trimming were resolved from the DNA. Of roughly 1,100,000 clones in the sample, around 75% were seen once. CDR1 is GTSNPN and CDR2 is SVGIG in the germline V gene (reference sequence). The CDR3 spans 13 residues. Trimming pared 4 bases from V and 8 bases from J, leaving 14 bases between. Sequencing was performed on memory CD4+ T cells sorted from blood. As to subset: CD45RA-negative fraction. This chain joins TRBV30 and TRBJ1-4; no definite D call. The receptor's source is a man between 18 and 29 years old in good health. The CDR3 region is CAWNRRVAEKLFF. The CDR3 DNA reads TGTGCCTGGAATCGGAGGGTTGCGGAAAAACTGTTTTTT.